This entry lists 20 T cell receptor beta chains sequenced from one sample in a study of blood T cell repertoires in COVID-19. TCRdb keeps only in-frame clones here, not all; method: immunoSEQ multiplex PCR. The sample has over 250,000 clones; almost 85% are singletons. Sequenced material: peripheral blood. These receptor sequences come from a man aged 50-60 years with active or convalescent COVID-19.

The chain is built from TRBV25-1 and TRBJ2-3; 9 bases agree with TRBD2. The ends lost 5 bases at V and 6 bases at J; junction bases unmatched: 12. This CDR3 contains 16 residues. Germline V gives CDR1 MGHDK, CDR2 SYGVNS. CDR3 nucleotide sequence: TGTGCCAGCAGTTCAGTAGCGGGAGCCCCCGGGGATACGCAGTATTTT. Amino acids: CASSSVAGAPGDTQYF. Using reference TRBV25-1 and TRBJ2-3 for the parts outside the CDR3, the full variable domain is EADIYQTPRYLVIGTGKKITLECSQTMGHDKMYWYQQDPGMELHLIHYSYGVNSTEKGDLSSESTVSRIRTEHFPLTLESARPSHTSQYLCASSSVAGAPGDTQYFGPGTRLTVL.

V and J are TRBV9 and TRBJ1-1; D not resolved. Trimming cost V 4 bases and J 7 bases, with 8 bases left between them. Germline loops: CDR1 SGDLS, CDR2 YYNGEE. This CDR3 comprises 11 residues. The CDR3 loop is CASSTTVEAFF. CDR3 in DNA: TGTGCCAGCAGCACCACGGTTGAAGCTTTCTTT.

The DNA of the CDR3 is TGCGCCAGCAGCCAAGATAGGGGGCGGGGCAATGAGCAGTTCTTC. Protein: CASSQDRGRGNEQFF. V usage is TRBV4-3 and J usage is TRBJ2-1, with D possibly being TRBD1 (7 bases). The CDR3 runs 15 residues. V dropped 0 bases and J dropped 6 bases, with 12 bases sitting between them. Germline lookup yields CDR1 LGHNA and CDR2 YSLEER.

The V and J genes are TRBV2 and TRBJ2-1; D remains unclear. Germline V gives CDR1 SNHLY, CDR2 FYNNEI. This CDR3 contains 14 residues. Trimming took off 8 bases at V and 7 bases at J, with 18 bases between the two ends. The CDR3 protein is CASRFETGRNEQFF. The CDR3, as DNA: TGTGCCAGCCGTTTTGAGACGGGTAGGAATGAGCAGTTCTTC.

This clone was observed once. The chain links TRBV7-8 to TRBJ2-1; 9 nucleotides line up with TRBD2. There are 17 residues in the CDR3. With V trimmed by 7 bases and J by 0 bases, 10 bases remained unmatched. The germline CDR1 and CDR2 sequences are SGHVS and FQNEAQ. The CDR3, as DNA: TGTGCCAGCACGGGGGGGACTAGCCTTAGCTCCTACAATGAGCAGTTCTTC. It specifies CASTGGTSLSSYNEQFF.

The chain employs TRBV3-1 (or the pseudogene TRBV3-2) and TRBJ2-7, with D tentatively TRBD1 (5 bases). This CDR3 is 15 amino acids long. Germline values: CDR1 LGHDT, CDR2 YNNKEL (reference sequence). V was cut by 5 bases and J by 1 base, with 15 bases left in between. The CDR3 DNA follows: TGTGCCAGCAGCTCCTGGACACCAAGTTCCTACGAGCAGTACTTC. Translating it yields CASSSWTPSSYEQYF.

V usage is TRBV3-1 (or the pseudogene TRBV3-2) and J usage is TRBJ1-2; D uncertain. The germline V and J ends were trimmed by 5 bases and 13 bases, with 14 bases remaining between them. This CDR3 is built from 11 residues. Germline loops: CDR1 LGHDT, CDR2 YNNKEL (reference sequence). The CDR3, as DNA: TGTGCCAGCAGCTTCGGACTGTTGTTCACCTTC. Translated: CASSFGLLFTF.

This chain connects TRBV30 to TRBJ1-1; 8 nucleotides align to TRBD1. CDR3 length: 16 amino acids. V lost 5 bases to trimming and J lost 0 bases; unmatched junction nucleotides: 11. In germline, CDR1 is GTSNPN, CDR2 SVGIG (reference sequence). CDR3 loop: CAWSYPDRVMNTEAFF. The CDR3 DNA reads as TGTGCCTGGTCGTACCCGGACAGGGTCATGAACACTGAAGCTTTCTTT.

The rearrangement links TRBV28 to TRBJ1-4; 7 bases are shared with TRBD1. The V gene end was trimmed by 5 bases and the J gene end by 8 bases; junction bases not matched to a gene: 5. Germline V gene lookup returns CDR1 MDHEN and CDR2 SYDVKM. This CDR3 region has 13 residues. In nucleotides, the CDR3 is TGTGCCAGCAGTCCCGGGACAGCGGAAAAACTGTTTTTT. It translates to CASSPGTAEKLFF.

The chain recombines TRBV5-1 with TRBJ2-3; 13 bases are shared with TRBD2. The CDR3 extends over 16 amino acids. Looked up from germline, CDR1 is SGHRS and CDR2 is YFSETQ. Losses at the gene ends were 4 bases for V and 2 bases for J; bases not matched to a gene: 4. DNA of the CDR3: TGCGCCAGCAGCACGGGACTAGCGGGAACCACAGATACGCAGTATTTT. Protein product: CASSTGLAGTTDTQYF.

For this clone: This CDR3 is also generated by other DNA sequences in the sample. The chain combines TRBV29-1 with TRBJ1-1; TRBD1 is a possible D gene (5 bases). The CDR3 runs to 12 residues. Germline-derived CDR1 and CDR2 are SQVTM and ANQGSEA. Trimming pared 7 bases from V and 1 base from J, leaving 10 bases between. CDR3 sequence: CSARGRNTEAFF. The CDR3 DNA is TGCAGCGCCCGGGGGAGGAACACTGAAGCTTTCTTT.

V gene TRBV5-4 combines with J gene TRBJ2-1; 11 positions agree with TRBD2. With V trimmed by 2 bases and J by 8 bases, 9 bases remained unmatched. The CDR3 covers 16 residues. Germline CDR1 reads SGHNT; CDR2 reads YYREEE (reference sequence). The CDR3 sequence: CASSFNLAGGNDEQFF. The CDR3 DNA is TGTGCCAGCAGCTTCAACCTAGCGGGAGGTAATGATGAGCAGTTCTTC.

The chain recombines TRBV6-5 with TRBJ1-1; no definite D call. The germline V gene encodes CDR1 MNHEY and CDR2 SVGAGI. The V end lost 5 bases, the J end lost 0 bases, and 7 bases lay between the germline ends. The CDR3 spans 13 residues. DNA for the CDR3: TGTGCCAGCAGTAACAACATGAACACTGAAGCTTTCTTT. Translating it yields CASSNNMNTEAFF.

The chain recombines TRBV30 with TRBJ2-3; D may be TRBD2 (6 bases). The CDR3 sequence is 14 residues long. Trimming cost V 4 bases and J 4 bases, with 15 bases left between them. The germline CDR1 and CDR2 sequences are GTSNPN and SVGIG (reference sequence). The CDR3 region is CAWMEGLVSDTQYF. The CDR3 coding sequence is TGTGCCTGGATGGAGGGGCTAGTCTCAGATACGCAGTATTTT.

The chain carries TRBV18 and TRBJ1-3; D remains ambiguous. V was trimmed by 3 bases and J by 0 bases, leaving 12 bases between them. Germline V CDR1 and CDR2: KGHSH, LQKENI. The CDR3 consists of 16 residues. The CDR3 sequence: CASSPRAADSGNTIYF. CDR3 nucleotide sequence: TGTGCCAGCTCACCCCGTGCCGCGGACTCTGGAAACACCATATATTTT.

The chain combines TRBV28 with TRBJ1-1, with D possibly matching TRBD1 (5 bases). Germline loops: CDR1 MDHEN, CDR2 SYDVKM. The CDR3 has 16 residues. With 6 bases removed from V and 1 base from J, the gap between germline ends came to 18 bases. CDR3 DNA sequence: TGTGCCAGCAGATGGGCGGGTGGAGGGGAGAACACTGAAGCTTTCTTT. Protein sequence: CASRWAGGGENTEAFF.

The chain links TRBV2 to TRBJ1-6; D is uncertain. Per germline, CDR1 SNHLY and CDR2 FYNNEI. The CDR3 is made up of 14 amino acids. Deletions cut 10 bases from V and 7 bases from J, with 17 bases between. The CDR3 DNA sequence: TGTGCCACCCAACCGGGATCGGAGAATTCACCCCTCCACTTT. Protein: CATQPGSENSPLHF. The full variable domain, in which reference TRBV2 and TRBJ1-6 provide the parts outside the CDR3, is EPEVTQTPSHQVTQMGQEVILRCVPISNHLYFYWYRQILGQKVEFLVSFYNNEISEKSEIFDDQFSVERPDGSNFTLKIRSTKLEDSAMYFCATQPGSENSPLHFGNGTRLTVT.

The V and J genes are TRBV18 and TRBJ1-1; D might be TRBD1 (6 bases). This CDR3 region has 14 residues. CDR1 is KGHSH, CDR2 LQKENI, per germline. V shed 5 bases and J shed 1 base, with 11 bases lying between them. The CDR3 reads CASSEQQGNTEAFF. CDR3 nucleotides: TGTGCCAGCTCAGAGCAACAGGGGAACACTGAAGCTTTCTTT.

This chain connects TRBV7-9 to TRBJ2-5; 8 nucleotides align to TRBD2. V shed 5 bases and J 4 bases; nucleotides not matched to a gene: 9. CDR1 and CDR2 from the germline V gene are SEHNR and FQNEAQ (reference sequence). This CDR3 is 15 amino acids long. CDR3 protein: CASSALAGGGETQYF. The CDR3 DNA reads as TGTGCCAGCAGCGCCCTTGCGGGAGGTGGAGAGACCCAGTACTTC.

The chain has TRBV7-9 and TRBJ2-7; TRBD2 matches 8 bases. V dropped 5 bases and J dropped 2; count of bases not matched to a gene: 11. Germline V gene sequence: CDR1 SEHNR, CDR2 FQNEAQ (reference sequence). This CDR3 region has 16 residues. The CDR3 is CASSPTSGLGPYEQYF. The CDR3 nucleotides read TGTGCCAGCAGCCCTACTTCGGGACTAGGGCCCTACGAGCAGTACTTC. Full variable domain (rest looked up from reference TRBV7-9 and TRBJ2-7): DTGVSQNPRHKITKRGQNVTFRCDPISEHNRLYWYRQTLGQGPEFLTYFQNEAQLEKSRLLSDRFSAERPKGSFSTLEIQRTEQGDSAMYLCASSPTSGLGPYEQYFGPGTRLTVT.